The sample holds a few counts of the clone carrying this TCR beta chain. Its antigen is undetermined. This specimen belongs to a study of T cell repertoires and HLA-DP antigens. Repertoires were generated with immunoSEQ multiplex PCR, while TCRdb's copy carries only in-frame clones and drops some. Of 75,000 to 90,000 clones listed, around 86% were seen once; the top ten hold about 1.7%. This CDR3 is built from 15 residues. Trimming pared 3 bases from V and 5 bases from J, leaving 16 bases between. CDR1 and CDR2 (germline): KGHSH, LQKENI. Input material: CD4+ T cells from PBMCs. The V gene is TRBV18, the J gene TRBJ2-5; TRBD2 might be the D (5 bases). The sequence derives from a man aged 50 or older in good health and CMV-seronegative. CDR3 protein: CASSPILGTRETQYF. CDR3 nucleotides: TGTGCCAGCTCACCCATACTAGGCACCAGGGAGACCCAGTACTTC. The variable domain in full, with the rest retrieved from reference TRBV18 and TRBJ2-5, is NAGVMQNPRHLVRRRGQEARLRCSPMKGHSHVYWYRQLPEEGLKFMVYLQKENIIDESGMPKERFSAEFPKEGPSILRIQQVVRGDSAAYFCASSPILGTRETQYFGPGTRLLVL.